The entry below describes one T cell receptor beta chain. Its antigen is not identified. This record belongs to a study of cytotoxic CD8 clonotypes in ibrutinib-treated CLL. Assay: immunoSEQ multiplex PCR; the TCRdb copy retains only in-frame clones and omits some. The sample includes about 72,000 clones, around 81% of them seen just once. There are 16 residues in the CDR3. The V gene's germline CDR1 is MRHNA and CDR2 SNTAGT. The V and J ends lost 0 bases and 0 bases, in that order; junction bases with no gene match: 2. Whole-study findings and limits: Clonality measured at baseline exceeded age-matched healthy donors, tracking circulating CD8+ T-cell counts.

The chain couples TRBV6-4 to TRBJ2-1; TRBD2 agrees at 7 bases. This receptor was taken from a human donor with chronic lymphocytic leukemia. Sequencing was performed on PBMCs, taken at disease progression, from a patient treated with ibrutinib. The CDR3 bases are TGTGCCAGCAGTGACTCGGCGGGGGACTCCTACAATGAGCAGTTCTTC. It codes for CASSDSAGDSYNEQFF.